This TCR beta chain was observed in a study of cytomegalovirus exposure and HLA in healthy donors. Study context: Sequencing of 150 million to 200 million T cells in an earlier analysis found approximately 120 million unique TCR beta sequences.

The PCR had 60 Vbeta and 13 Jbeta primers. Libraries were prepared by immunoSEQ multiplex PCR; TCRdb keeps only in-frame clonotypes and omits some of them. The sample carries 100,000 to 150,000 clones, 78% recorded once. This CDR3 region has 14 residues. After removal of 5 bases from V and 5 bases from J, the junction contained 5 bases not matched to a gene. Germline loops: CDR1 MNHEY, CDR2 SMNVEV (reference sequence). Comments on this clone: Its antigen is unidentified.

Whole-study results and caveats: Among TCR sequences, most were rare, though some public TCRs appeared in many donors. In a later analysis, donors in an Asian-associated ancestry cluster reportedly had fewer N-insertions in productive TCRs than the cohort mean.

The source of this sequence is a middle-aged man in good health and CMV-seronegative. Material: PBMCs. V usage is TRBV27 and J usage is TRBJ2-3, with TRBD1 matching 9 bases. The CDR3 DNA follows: TGTGCCAGCAGTCCGGGACAGGGTGTAGATACGCAGTATTTT. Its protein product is CASSPGQGVDTQYF.